This TCR beta chain was captured by sequencing in a study of response to subunit inactivated influenza vaccine. Findings and caveats of the study: New T cells are recruited in small numbers by each seasonal influenza vaccination, according to the authors' suggestion.

A remark on this clonotype: Its antigen is still unknown.

This CDR3 has 16 residues. CDR1 is GTSNPN and CDR2 is SVGIG in the germline V gene (reference sequence). Trimming removed 1 base from V and 2 bases from J, with 14 bases in between. Via MiXCR, TCRdb re-called the RT-PCR reads, giving one row per CDR3 protein. The table has 550,000 to 800,000 distinct CDR3 sequences, 14% seen once. This chain uses TRBV30 with TRBJ2-2, with unresolved D. This receptor was identified in a man between 45 and 60 years old who received an inactivated influenza vaccine. Source: PBMCs from blood, taken around two weeks before vaccination. In DNA, the CDR3 is TGTGCCTGGAGTGAATCGGCGGCTCCTAACACCGGGGAGCTGTTTTTT. It yields the protein CAWSESAAPNTGELFF.